This entry is about one T cell receptor (beta chain). The antigen remains undetermined. In the PCR, 60 Vbeta and 13 Jbeta primers were used. The method was immunoSEQ multiplex PCR; TCRdb's version includes in-frame clones alone and lacks a portion of them. Of about 160,000 clones listed, around 85% are singletons. Healthy bone marrow donors supplied every sample. The sample comes from a study of cytomegalovirus exposure and HLA in healthy donors. Overall study context: Of 350 to 400 genotyped donors, 81% grouped in the Caucasian-associated ancestry cluster. Regarding the study as a whole: Later work showed greater clonal expansion in HLA-associated TCR beta chains than in equally common others. In an earlier analysis, productive rearrangement rates for most beta V segments clustered near 87% or 30%.

This CDR3 comprises 14 residues. The germline V gene encodes CDR1 SNHLY and CDR2 FYNNEI. Trimming stripped 6 bases from V and 1 base from J, with 12 bases between. The TCR comes from a man aged 40-49 years in good health and CMV-seronegative. V usage is TRBV2 and J usage is TRBJ1-1; D is possibly TRBD1 (6 bases). The sequencing sample was made of PBMCs. Here the CDR3 DNA reads TGTGCCAGCAGGTTACAGGGCGGGAACACTGAAGCTTTCTTT. Protein: CASRLQGGNTEAFF.